The subject of this entry is one TCR beta chain. Its antigen is not identified. The sample belongs to a study of T-cell memory formation after mild COVID-19. The wider study: For the most part, TCR clusters were specific to one donor.

Broader study findings: Later expanders leaned toward CD4+, whereas clones contracting from day 15 to 85 were balanced CD4/CD8. Researchers report contracting CD4+ clones mostly in CM and EM, with CD8+ clones in EMRA.

This CDR3 contains 17 residues. Germline V gene data show CDR1 as DFQATT and CDR2 as SNEGSKA (reference sequence). V lost 6 bases and J lost 1; bases outside the gene matches: 12. TCRdb re-called the 5' RACE reads with MiXCR, one entry per CDR3 protein. This table has around 470,000 distinct CDR3 sequences, about 20% appearing once. The genes are TRBV20-1 and TRBJ2-1; 10 bases align to TRBD1. Sequenced input: PBMCs or a T cell subset sorted from them (not recorded which). The source of this sequence is an adult woman who had mild COVID-19 (a few samples of this study predate the infection). Cell type and time point are not known. In nucleotides, the CDR3 is TGCAGTGCGACCCCGGACAGGGGGGTAAGGTCCTACAATGAGCAGTTCTTC. Encoded protein: CSATPDRGVRSYNEQFF.